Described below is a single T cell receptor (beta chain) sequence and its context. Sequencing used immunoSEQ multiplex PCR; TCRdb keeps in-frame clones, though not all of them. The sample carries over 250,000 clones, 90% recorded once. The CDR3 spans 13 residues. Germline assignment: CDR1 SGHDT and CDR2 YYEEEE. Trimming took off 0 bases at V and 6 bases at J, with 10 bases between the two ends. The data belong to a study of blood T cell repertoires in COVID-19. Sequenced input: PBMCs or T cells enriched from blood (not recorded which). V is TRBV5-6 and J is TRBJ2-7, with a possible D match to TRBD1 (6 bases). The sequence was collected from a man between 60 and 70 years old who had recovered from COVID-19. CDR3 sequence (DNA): TGTGCCAGCAGCTTGGGTTGGGGGCCCGAGCAGTACTTC. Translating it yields CASSLGWGPEQYF. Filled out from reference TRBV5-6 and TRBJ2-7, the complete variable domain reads DAGVTQSPTHLIKTRGQQVTLRCSPKSGHDTVSWYQQALGQGPQFIFQYYEEEERQRGNFPDRFSGHQFPNYSSELNVNALLLGDSALYLCASSLGWGPEQYFGPGTRLTVT.